The clone carrying this T cell receptor beta chain was seen only a few times. The data were obtained in a study of T-cell memory formation after mild COVID-19. 5'RACE, which relied on constant-segment primers, yielded TCR alpha and TCR beta cDNA libraries carrying sample barcodes and UMIs. TCRdb reprocessed the 5' RACE reads with MiXCR, giving one entry per CDR3 protein. The sample consists of about 410,000 distinct CDR3 sequences, approximately 18% of them appearing once. Between the trimmed V and J ends, which lost 2 bases and 4 bases, there was a span of 14 bases. The CDR3 spans 16 residues. Germline V gene lookup returns CDR1 SNHLY and CDR2 FYNNEI.

The source material was PBMCs or a T cell subset sorted from them (not recorded which). This TCR was recovered from a man aged 18 to 30 who had mild COVID-19 (a few samples of this study predate the infection). Cell type and time point are not known. The rearrangement joins TRBV2 to TRBJ2-2; perhaps D is TRBD1 or TRBD2 (6 bases each). CDR3 sequence reads: CASSELGGAGTGELFF. The CDR3 region has the DNA TGTGCCAGCAGTGAATTGGGGGGCGCGGGCACCGGGGAGCTGTTTTTT.